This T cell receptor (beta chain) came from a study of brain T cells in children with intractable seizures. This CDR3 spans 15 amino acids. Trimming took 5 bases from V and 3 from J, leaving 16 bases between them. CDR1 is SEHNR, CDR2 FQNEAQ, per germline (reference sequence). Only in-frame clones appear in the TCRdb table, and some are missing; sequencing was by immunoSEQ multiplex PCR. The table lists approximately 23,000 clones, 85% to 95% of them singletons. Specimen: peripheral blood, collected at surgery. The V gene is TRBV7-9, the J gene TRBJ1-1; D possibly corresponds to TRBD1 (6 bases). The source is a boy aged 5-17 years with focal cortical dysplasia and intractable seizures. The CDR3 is CASSKTRGRDTEAFF. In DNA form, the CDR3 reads TGTGCCAGCAGCAAAACTAGGGGGAGGGACACTGAAGCTTTCTTT.